Following are 29 T cell receptor beta chains from one sample sequenced in a study of blood T cell repertoires in COVID-19. Clones were read by immunoSEQ multiplex PCR, and TCRdb kept only the in-frame ones, dropping some. The repertoire includes about 260,000 clones, 86% of them detected once, and around a tenth sits in the top ten. Sequencing input: peripheral blood. The receptors derive from a man between 40 and 49 years old who had recovered from COVID-19.

The V call is TRBV6-2 or TRBV6-3, the J call TRBJ1-1; D gene ambiguous. Germline loops: CDR1 MNHEY, CDR2 SVGEGT. This CDR3 region has 11 residues. Trimming removed 4 bases from V and 7 bases from J, with 7 bases in between. The CDR3 region has the DNA TGTGCCAGCAGTTCTCCCTATGAAGCTTTCTTT. Its protein product is CASSSPYEAFF.

J is TRBJ2-1 and V is TRBV7-9; D is uncertain. From germline, CDR1 is SEHNR and CDR2 FQNEAQ (reference sequence). The CDR3 length is 16 residues. V was cut by 1 base and J by 0 bases, with 10 bases left in between. The CDR3 region has the DNA TGTGCCAGCAGCTTAGTCTTACGGAGCTCCTACAATGAGCAGTTCTTC. Its protein is CASSLVLRSSYNEQFF.

The chain uses TRBV6-2 or TRBV6-3 and TRBJ2-3; the match to TRBD2 covers 16 bases. Unmatched junction bases numbered 8, after V lost 7 bases and J lost 1 base. The germline V gene has CDR1 MNHEY and CDR2 SVGEGT. CDR3 length equals 18 residues. The CDR3 bases are TGTGCCAGCACCCCGGGGACTAGCGGGGGGGCGGGCACAGATACGCAGTATTTT. This encodes CASTPGTSGGAGTDTQYF.

The chain couples TRBV5-4 to TRBJ2-2; 7 bases map to TRBD2. The CDR3 runs 16 residues. The germline V gene encodes CDR1 SGHNT and CDR2 YYREEE (reference sequence). V lost 6 bases and J lost 2; bases outside the gene matches: 10. As DNA, the CDR3 is TGTGCCAGCACCATTCTACCAGCGGGAAACACCGGGGAGCTGTTTTTT. Its protein product is CASTILPAGNTGELFF.

This chain uses TRBV9 with TRBJ1-2; TRBD1 aligns across 10 bases. The V gene's germline CDR1 is SGDLS and CDR2 YYNGEE. Germline trimming cut 4 bases from V and 5 bases from J; bases unmatched to any gene: 11. This CDR3 has 16 residues. CDR3 amino acids: CASSLEQTGGSYGYTF. CDR3 coding DNA: TGTGCCAGCAGCCTAGAGCAGACAGGGGGCAGTTATGGCTACACCTTC. Filled out from reference TRBV9 and TRBJ1-2, the complete variable domain reads DSGVTQTPKHLITATGQRVTLRCSPRSGDLSVYWYQQSLDQGLQFLIQYYNGEERAKGNILERFSAQQFPDLHSELNLSSLELGDSALYFCASSLEQTGGSYGYTFGSGTRLTVV.

The chain has TRBV29-1 and TRBJ2-1; 7 nucleotides match TRBD2. V shed 5 bases and J 7 bases; nucleotides not matched to a gene: 8. The germline CDR1 and CDR2 sequences are SQVTM and ANQGSEA. CDR3 length: 13 amino acids. CDR3 amino acids: CSVWGGSRNEQFF. The CDR3 nucleotides are TGCAGCGTTTGGGGGGGAAGTAGGAATGAGCAGTTCTTC.

This chain joins TRBV7-9 and TRBJ2-7; perhaps TRBD2 as D (5 bases). This CDR3 is built from 14 residues. The V gene lost 5 bases and the J gene lost 3 bases, with 14 bases spanning the gap. CDR1 SEHNR and CDR2 FQNEAQ come from the germline V gene (reference sequence). CDR3 amino acids: CASSDDSAVYEQYF. The DNA of the CDR3 is TGTGCCAGCAGCGACGATAGCGCTGTCTACGAGCAGTACTTC.

The gene calls are TRBV6-6 and TRBJ1-2, with 8 bases that match TRBD1. The V gene's germline CDR1 is MNHNY and CDR2 SVGAGI (reference sequence). The CDR3 is 12 residues long. V lost 5 bases, J lost 9 bases, and 5 bases stayed unmatched. The CDR3 loop reads CASSPDRASYTF. The CDR3 bases are TGTGCCAGCAGTCCGGACAGGGCCAGCTACACCTTC.

The rearrangement links TRBV4-3 to TRBJ2-3; no clear D gene. Germline CDR1 is LGHNA and CDR2 is YSLEER. CDR3 size: 12 residues. V lost 1 base and J 6 bases, leaving 5 bases between the germline ends. CDR3 nucleotide sequence: TGCGCCAGCAGCCAAGTCGGGGATACGCAGTATTTT. Translating it yields CASSQVGDTQYF.

The rearrangement joins TRBV12-3 or TRBV12-4 to TRBJ2-7; maybe TRBD1 (6 bases). The CDR3 totals 13 residues. V was trimmed by 6 bases and J by 6 bases, leaving 15 bases between them. The CDR3 DNA reads as TGTGCCAGCAGACCGGGACAAGGGACCGAGCAGTACTTC. It encodes CASRPGQGTEQYF.

This rearrangement joins TRBV9 to TRBJ2-3, with TRBD2 identical over 11 bases. The CDR3 contains 15 residues. Trimming cost V 4 bases and J 5 bases; bases outside gene matches: 6. CDR1 is SGDLS and CDR2 is YYNGEE in the germline V gene. The CDR3 sequence: CASSRTSGGRDTQYF. CDR3 nucleotides: TGTGCCAGCAGCCGTACTAGCGGGGGTAGAGATACGCAGTATTTT.

This chain uses TRBV6-6 with TRBJ2-1, with D possibly TRBD2 on 7 matching bases. The V end was cut by 0 bases, the J end by 8 bases, with 14 bases between. Germline CDR1 MNHNY, CDR2 SVGAGI (reference sequence). The CDR3 has 15 residues. The CDR3 spells CASSYSGGGADEQFF. As DNA, the CDR3 is TGTGCCAGCAGTTACTCCGGTGGGGGGGCCGATGAGCAGTTCTTC.

V is TRBV6-1 and J is TRBJ1-6; D unclear. The CDR3 spans 13 residues. CDR1 is MNHNS, CDR2 SASEGT, per germline. Trimming took 2 bases from V and 4 from J, leaving 3 bases between them. CDR3 sequence (DNA): TGTGCCAGCAGTGAACAGTATAATTCACCCCTCCACTTT. Its protein is CASSEQYNSPLHF.

The chain employs TRBV7-6 and TRBJ2-1; 8 bases agree with TRBD1. This CDR3 contains 15 residues. Germline lookup yields CDR1 SGHVS and CDR2 FNYEAQ. With V trimmed by 1 base and J by 2 bases, 1 base remained unmatched. CDR3 in amino acids: CASSLEDRAYNEQFF. As DNA, the CDR3 is TGTGCCAGCAGCTTAGAGGACAGGGCCTACAATGAGCAGTTCTTC.

This sequence joins TRBV19 and TRBJ2-2, with 8 bases aligning to TRBD2. Germline V gene data show CDR1 as LNHDA and CDR2 as SQIVND (reference sequence). The CDR3 has 13 amino acids. J was trimmed by 1 base and V by 9 bases; bases with no gene match: 1. This chain's CDR3 is CARGLGNTGELFF. CDR3 DNA sequence: TGTGCCAGGGGACTAGGGAACACCGGGGAGCTGTTTTTT.

The sample holds one count of this clone. The chain combines TRBV11-2 with TRBJ1-6, with 9 bases matching TRBD1. CDR3 length: 15 amino acids. The V gene's germline CDR1 is SGHAT and CDR2 FQNNGV. V dropped 6 bases and J dropped 8; count of bases not matched to a gene: 8. CDR3 bases: TGTGCCAGCAGGCCCTATGGGACAGGGTATTCACCCCTCCACTTT. It encodes CASRPYGTGYSPLHF.

The chain combines TRBV7-2 with TRBJ1-4; the D is unclear. CDR1 is SGHTA and CDR2 is FQGNSA in the germline V gene. The CDR3 length is 15 residues. The ends were cut back, 0 bases at V and 2 bases at J, with 7 bases in the middle. DNA for the CDR3: TGTGCCAGCAGCTTAGCCGGTTCTACTAATGAAAAACTGTTTTTT. It encodes CASSLAGSTNEKLFF.

CDR3 residues: CATGETRQYF. The CDR3 nucleotides read TGTGCCACCGGGGAGACGCGGCAGTACTTC. The chain recombines TRBV10-3 with TRBJ2-7; D may be TRBD2 (5 bases). This CDR3 is 10 amino acids long. CDR1 and CDR2 from the germline V gene are ENHRY and SYGVKD. Trimming took 10 bases from V and 9 from J, leaving 13 bases between them.

The gene calls are TRBV23-1 and TRBJ1-2; D remains ambiguous. TRBV23-1 is known as an ORF, though its function is uncertain. The germline V and J ends were trimmed by 8 bases and 4 bases, with 11 bases remaining between them. The CDR3 length is 12 residues. CDR3 amino acids: CASLRRVYGYTF. As DNA, the CDR3 is TGCGCCAGCCTCCGGAGGGTCTATGGCTACACCTTC.

This clone was seen just once. The chain couples TRBV5-1 to TRBJ1-4; 10 bases are a match to TRBD1. In germline, CDR1 is SGHRS, CDR2 YFSETQ. Losses at the gene ends were 3 bases for V and 5 bases for J; bases not matched to a gene: 1. This CDR3 comprises 14 residues. In nucleotides, the CDR3 is TGCGCCAGCAGCTCGGGACAGGGGAATGAAAAACTGTTTTTT. Translated: CASSSGQGNEKLFF.

J is TRBJ1-6 and V is TRBV7-6, with D perhaps TRBD1 (6 bases). The CDR3 is made up of 15 amino acids. V shed 2 bases and J shed 14 bases, with 19 bases lying between them. The germline V gene has CDR1 SGHVS and CDR2 FNYEAQ. CDR3 sequence (DNA): TGTGCCAGCAGCTTACGGGCAGGGGAGGGGATATCCCTCCACTTT. Translating it yields CASSLRAGEGISLHF.

The chain joins TRBV7-2 to TRBJ1-5; 7 bases agree with TRBD1. Germline CDR1 reads SGHTA; CDR2 reads FQGNSA. V was pared by 5 bases and J by 5 bases, with 3 bases of the junction left unmatched. CDR3 length: 13 amino acids. CDR3 DNA: TGTGCCAGCAGCGGGGACAGCTATCAGCCCCAGCATTTT. Translation gives CASSGDSYQPQHF.

The rearrangement uses TRBV29-1 and TRBJ1-2; a weak D match, TRBD1 (5 bases). The V end lost 2 bases, the J end lost 4 bases, and 11 bases lay between the germline ends. Germline CDR1 reads SQVTM; CDR2 reads ANQGSEA. The length of the CDR3 is 13 residues. CDR3 sequence: CSVESGGVYGYTF. The CDR3 DNA sequence: TGCAGCGTTGAAAGTGGGGGGGTCTATGGCTACACCTTC. Full variable domain (remainder filled in from reference TRBV29-1 and TRBJ1-2): SAVISQKPSRDICQRGTSLTIQCQVDSQVTMMFWYRQQPGQSLTLIATANQGSEATYESGFVIDKFPISRPNLTFSTLTVSNMSPEDSSIYLCSVESGGVYGYTFGSGTRLTVV.

The chain is built from TRBV14 and TRBJ1-3; the D is unclear. Germline V gene lookup returns CDR1 SGHDN and CDR2 FVKESK. Trimming removed 2 bases at V and 8 bases at J, with 10 bases between. This CDR3 comprises 13 residues. CDR3 coding DNA: TGTGCCAGCAGCCAAAGGGCCGGGGACACCATATATTTT. Translation: CASSQRAGDTIYF.

The CDR3 DNA is TGTGCCAGCAGCTTCCGGGACAGGGGGCCTACTGAAGCTTTCTTT. Translated, it gives CASSFRDRGPTEAFF. The genes are TRBV27 and TRBJ1-1; the match to TRBD1 covers 12 bases. The CDR3 contains 15 residues. With V trimmed by 6 bases and J by 5 bases, 7 bases remained unmatched. Germline assignment: CDR1 MNHEY and CDR2 SMNVEV (reference sequence).

This rearrangement joins TRBV6-1 to TRBJ1-2, with a weak D call TRBD1 (5 bases). The CDR3 loop spans 14 amino acids. Germline lookup yields CDR1 MNHNS and CDR2 SASEGT. Trimming took off 3 bases at V and 4 bases at J, with 12 bases between the two ends. CDR3 nucleotides: TGTGCCAGCAGTGATCAAATGGGGGGCTATGGCTACACCTTC. It is translated as CASSDQMGGYGYTF.

The chain uses TRBV7-2 and TRBJ1-6; D gene ambiguous. From germline, CDR1 is SGHTA and CDR2 FQGNSA. The CDR3 is made up of 14 amino acids. Trimming removed 3 bases at V and 7 bases at J, with 10 bases between. This CDR3 is CASSLRHGNSPLHF. In nucleotides, the CDR3 is TGTGCCAGCAGCTTGCGGCATGGCAATTCACCCCTCCACTTT.

V usage is TRBV30 and J usage is TRBJ2-7, with D possibly TRBD1 on 5 matching bases. Germline V gene lookup returns CDR1 GTSNPN and CDR2 SVGIG (reference sequence). This CDR3 comprises 16 residues. The V end lost 3 bases, the J end lost 0 bases, and 18 bases lay between the germline ends. CDR3 amino acids: CAWRLRGRGSSYEQYF. In DNA, the CDR3 is TGTGCCTGGAGACTAAGGGGAAGGGGCAGCTCCTACGAGCAGTACTTC.

This clone was counted between two and nine times. V and J are TRBV7-8 and TRBJ1-3, with TRBD1 identical over 8 bases. Germline trimming cut 4 bases from V and 2 bases from J; bases unmatched to any gene: 10. The CDR3 length is 17 residues. The germline V gene encodes CDR1 SGHVS and CDR2 FQNEAQ. The CDR3 spells CASSWVQGEVAGNTIYF. CDR3 coding DNA: TGTGCCAGCAGCTGGGTACAGGGGGAAGTTGCTGGAAACACCATATATTTT.